This record covers a single T cell receptor beta chain. The CDR3 runs to 14 residues. In germline, CDR1 is MNHNY, CDR2 SVGAGI (reference sequence). Trimming removed 2 bases from V and 3 bases from J, with 11 bases in between. Sequencing was performed with immunoSEQ multiplex PCR; in TCRdb, only in-frame clones are kept and a portion is missing. The data show approximately 40,000 clones, with approximately 80% seen just once and around 4% held by the top ten. This entry comes from a study of OX40 agonist ivuxolimab in advanced cancers. This sequence joins TRBV6-6 and TRBJ2-7, with unresolved D. This clonotype was obtained from an adult with an advanced solid tumor such as melanoma, head and neck, liver or kidney cancer. This specimen consisted of CD4+ or CD8+ T cells sorted from blood, obtained in a trial of the OX40 agonist ivuxolimab. This chain's CDR3 is CASSYGLEDYEQYF. In DNA form, the CDR3 reads TGTGCCAGCAGTTACGGTCTAGAAGACTACGAGCAGTACTTC.